The T cell receptor beta chain under discussion was sequenced for a study of T cell clonotyping in hematopoietic cell transplantation. Remarks on this clone: Its antigen is undetermined.

The germline gives CDR1 SGHRS, CDR2 YFSETQ. V lost 2 bases, J lost 3 bases, and 8 bases lay in between. The CDR3 spans 13 residues. Study results and limitations: After transplant, recipient diversity fell while pathologically expanded clonotypes grew through day 180.

Measured with immunoSEQ multiplex PCR; TCRdb has only the in-frame clones, and not every one. There are some 16,000 clones in the sample; around nine tenths occur only once, and approximately 5% lies in the top ten. The clonotype comes from a man aged 35 to 55 in good health. Some clones in this sample may be carry-over from other donors' samples. This sequence joins TRBV5-1 and TRBJ1-2; D unclear. The sample comprised peripheral blood mononuclear cells. Written as DNA, the CDR3 is TGCGCCAGCAGCTTAACCGCAGACTATGGCTACACCTTC. Protein: CASSLTADYGYTF. The full variable domain, its missing parts supplied by reference TRBV5-1 and TRBJ1-2, is KAGVTQTPRYLIKTRGQQVTLSCSPISGHRSVSWYQQTPGQGLQFLFEYFSETQRNKGNFPGRFSGRQFSNSRSEMNVSTLELGDSALYLCASSLTADYGYTFGSGTRLTVV.